This entry concerns a single TCR beta chain. This entry comes from a study of blood T cell repertoires in COVID-19. On the study more broadly: T cells, B-cell-depleted T cells, or PBMCs supplied cDNA or gDNA.

The ends lost 4 bases at V and 3 bases at J; junction bases unmatched: 5. The CDR3 spans 15 residues. The V gene's germline CDR1 is LGHDT and CDR2 YNNKEL (reference sequence). TCRdb's copy holds only in-frame clones and misses some; the assay was immunoSEQ multiplex PCR. This table has 85,000 to 90,000 clones, around nine tenths appearing once. Sequencing was performed on peripheral blood. This chain uses TRBV3-1 (or the pseudogene TRBV3-2) with TRBJ2-7, with 11 bases that match TRBD1. This sequence originates from an elderly man with active or convalescent COVID-19. The CDR3 DNA reads TGTGCCAGCAGCCCGGGACAGGGGGATTACTACGAGCAGTACTTC. Translation gives CASSPGQGDYYEQYF.